A single sample gave rise to the 10 T cell receptor beta chains below, sequenced in a study of blood T cell repertoires in COVID-19. Profiled with immunoSEQ multiplex PCR; TCRdb holds only in-frame clones, not every one. The sample comprises 400,000 to 500,000 clones, 85% to 90% of which are singletons, and around 1.9% rests with the top ten. The sample consisted of PBMCs or T cells enriched from blood (not recorded which). Receptor source: a woman aged 40 to 49 who had recovered from COVID-19.

J is TRBJ1-6 and V is TRBV9; 8 nucleotides line up with TRBD1. Germline values: CDR1 SGDLS, CDR2 YYNGEE. The junction had 10 bases not matched to a gene; V was cut back by 4 bases and J by 7 bases. The CDR3 runs to 16 residues. CDR3 region: CASSPRQGMLNSPLHF. In nucleotides, the CDR3 is TGTGCCAGCAGCCCCCGACAGGGGATGTTGAATTCACCCCTCCACTTT.

The CDR3 loop reads CASSLSPGLVDNEQFF. CDR3 nucleotides: TGTGCCAGCAGTCTGTCCCCGGGACTAGTTGACAATGAGCAGTTCTTC. This chain connects TRBV28 to TRBJ2-1; 8 bases line up with TRBD2. The V and J ends lost 5 bases and 5 bases, in that order; junction bases with no gene match: 11. Per germline, CDR1 MDHEN and CDR2 SYDVKM. The CDR3 spans 16 residues.

In its sample, this clone is medium-sized. The chain uses TRBV4-2 and TRBJ2-1; TRBD1 matches 12 bases. With V trimmed by 1 base and J by 8 bases, 6 bases remained unmatched. This CDR3 spans 16 amino acids. The germline V gene encodes CDR1 LGHNA and CDR2 YNFKEQ. DNA of the CDR3: TGTGCCAGCAGCCAAGTCCTAGGGACAGGGGGCCATGAGCAGTTCTTC. Translating it yields CASSQVLGTGGHEQFF.

V is TRBV12-5 and J is TRBJ1-1; 9 bases align to TRBD1. The CDR3 contains 16 residues. V lost 1 base to trimming and J lost 6 bases; unmatched junction nucleotides: 9. The germline V gene encodes CDR1 LGHNT and CDR2 FRNRAP. Written as DNA, the CDR3 is TGTGCTAGTGGTTTGGACCCCGGGACAGGGAGAGCTGAAGCTTTCTTT. Protein product: CASGLDPGTGRAEAFF.

V and J are TRBV6-5 and TRBJ2-6, with TRBD1 as a possible D gene (6 bases). The CDR3 has 15 residues. The germline V gene has CDR1 MNHEY and CDR2 SVGAGI. Trimming cost V 6 bases and J 0 bases, with 9 bases left between them. The CDR3 coding sequence is TGTGCCAGCAGCTCGGACAGCTCTGGGGCCAACGTCCTGACTTTC. This codes for CASSSDSSGANVLTF.

The chain couples TRBV7-9 to TRBJ1-4; D remains unclear. Deletions cut 1 base from V and 0 bases from J, with 6 bases between. This CDR3 is 15 amino acids long. The germline V gene has CDR1 SEHNR and CDR2 FQNEAQ (reference sequence). The CDR3 sequence: CASSLGRSTNEKLFF. The CDR3 nucleotides are TGTGCCAGCAGCTTAGGCAGATCAACTAATGAAAAACTGTTTTTT.

This clone was counted between two and nine times. The V gene is TRBV4-2, the J gene TRBJ2-1; TRBD2 aligns across 8 bases. The trim removed 0 bases at V and 8 bases at J, leaving 9 bases unmatched. This CDR3 is 16 amino acids long. Germline CDR1 LGHNA, CDR2 YNFKEQ. The DNA for the CDR3 is TGTGCCAGCAGCCAAGAACCTACGGGAGGGTCCCATGAGCAGTTCTTC. It yields the protein CASSQEPTGGSHEQFF.

The V call is TRBV2, the J call TRBJ2-1; 13 bases match TRBD2. The germline V gene has CDR1 SNHLY and CDR2 FYNNEI. V trimming: 2 bases; J trimming: 9 bases; junction bases outside the gene matches: 7. The length of the CDR3 is 16 residues. This CDR3 reads CASSESGLAGVGEQFF. The CDR3 DNA follows: TGTGCCAGCAGTGAATCTGGACTAGCGGGAGTGGGTGAGCAGTTCTTC.

The chain combines TRBV2 with TRBJ2-1; D perhaps matches TRBD2 (6 bases). This CDR3 has 16 residues. V was cut by 4 bases and J by 2 bases, with 15 bases left in between. In germline, CDR1 is SNHLY, CDR2 FYNNEI. The CDR3 loop reads CASSGLLGGAYNEQFF. As DNA, the CDR3 is TGTGCCAGCAGTGGGCTCCTCGGGGGAGCCTACAATGAGCAGTTCTTC.

V and J are TRBV5-4 and TRBJ1-2; D possibly corresponds to TRBD1 (6 bases). Germline assignment: CDR1 SGHNT and CDR2 YYREEE (reference sequence). The CDR3 loop spans 14 amino acids. V lost 4 bases and J 2 bases, leaving 12 bases between the germline ends. The CDR3 region is CASSPQGRNYGYTF. CDR3 bases: TGTGCCAGCAGCCCACAGGGCAGAAACTATGGCTACACCTTC.